This TCR beta chain was retrieved from a study of shared clonotypes between healthy human individuals. Using immunoSEQ multiplex PCR, the repertoire was profiled, and TCRdb retains in-frame clones only, with some absent. The sample shows approximately 1,000,000 clones, around 77% of them seen only once. The length of the CDR3 is 11 residues. Germline CDR1 reads MNHEY; CDR2 reads SVGAGI. V shed 6 bases and J shed 4 bases, with 6 bases lying between them. The chain joins TRBV6-5 to TRBJ2-5; no clear D. The specimen sequenced was memory CD4+ T cells from PBMCs. Subset described: CD45RA-negative fraction. The sequence derives from a young man in good health. Some clones in this sample may be carry-over from other donors' samples. The CDR3 protein is CASRGRETQYF. Written as DNA, the CDR3 is TGTGCCAGCAGGGGCCGAGAGACCCAGTACTTC.